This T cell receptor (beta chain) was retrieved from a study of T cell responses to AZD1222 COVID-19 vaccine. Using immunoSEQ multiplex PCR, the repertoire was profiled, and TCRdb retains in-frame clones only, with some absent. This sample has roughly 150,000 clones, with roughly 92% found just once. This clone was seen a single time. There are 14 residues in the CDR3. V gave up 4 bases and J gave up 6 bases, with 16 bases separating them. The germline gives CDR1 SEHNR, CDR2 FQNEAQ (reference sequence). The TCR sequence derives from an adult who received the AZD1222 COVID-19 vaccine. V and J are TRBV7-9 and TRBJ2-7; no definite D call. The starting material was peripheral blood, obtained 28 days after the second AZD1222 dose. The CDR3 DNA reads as TGTGCCAGCAGCTCCCGGGCCCCCACGGCCGAGCAGTACTTC. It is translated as CASSSRAPTAEQYF.